The rows below give T cell receptor beta chains drawn from one sample of a study of T cell changes during pregnancy in multiple sclerosis. Some clones are missing from TCRdb's copy, which holds only in-frame ones; the method was immunoSEQ multiplex PCR. The sample carries some 71,000 clones, roughly 93% recorded once. Material: peripheral blood, obtained in the third trimester of pregnancy. The receptors stem from a female donor with multiple sclerosis, enrolled in a pregnancy study. The CDR3 runs from the conserved cysteine through the conserved F or W. Each record gives: J gene, V gene, clone size, D gene, CDR3 protein, CDR3 DNA. A D gene is named only where the DNA matches it firmly. Size is stated for part of the rows, as once, few or many counts, or as a class when the clone is expanded.

J: TRBJ2-3; V: TRBV6-1; size: -; D: -; CDR3: CASSGGSGYDTQYF; DNA: TGTGCCAGCAGTGGGGGCTCCGGGTACGATACGCAGTATTTT
J: TRBJ2-7; V: TRBV2; size: -; D: TRBD1; CDR3: CATGTDRGDYEQYF; DNA: TGTGCCACCGGAACGGACAGGGGGGACTACGAGCAGTACTTC
J: TRBJ2-5; V: TRBV30; size: -; D: -; CDR3: CACTPLSSGETQYF; DNA: TGTGCCTGCACACCCTTGTCGTCTGGAGAGACCCAGTACTTC
J: TRBJ2-3; V: TRBV28; size: -; D: TRBD1; CDR3: CASSLTRGSTDTQYF; DNA: TGTGCCAGCAGTTTGACCAGGGGGAGCACAGATACGCAGTATTTT
J: TRBJ1-2; V: TRBV5-4; size: -; D: -; CDR3: CASLRGGEVTGYTF; DNA: TGTGCCAGCCTCAGGGGAGGGGAAGTGACTGGCTACACCTTC
J: TRBJ1-2; V: TRBV28; size: -; D: -; CDR3: CASKLNRAFNYGYTF; DNA: TGTGCCAGCAAACTTAACAGGGCTTTTAACTATGGCTACACCTTC
J: TRBJ2-7; V: TRBV28; size: -; D: -; CDR3: CASSLWFGNSYEQYF; DNA: TGTGCCAGCAGTTTATGGTTCGGGAATTCCTACGAGCAGTACTTC
J: TRBJ1-1; V: TRBV6-5; size: -; D: -; CDR3: CASRDPGRRDTEAFF; DNA: TGTGCCAGCAGGGATCCGGGGAGGAGGGACACTGAAGCTTTCTTT
J: TRBJ1-4; V: TRBV5-1; size: -; D: TRBD1; CDR3: CASSGAGQDEKLFF; DNA: TGCGCCAGCAGCGGGGCGGGACAGGATGAAAAACTGTTTTTT
J: TRBJ2-7; V: TRBV7-2; size: once; D: -; CDR3: CASSLDWGRGYEQYF; DNA: TGTGCCAGCAGCTTAGACTGGGGCAGGGGTTACGAGCAGTACTTC
J: TRBJ1-2; V: TRBV15; size: -; D: TRBD1; CDR3: CATSPRRWAGTGVENGYTF; DNA: TGTGCCACCAGCCCGAGGAGGTGGGCCGGGACAGGGGTGGAGAATGGCTACACCTTC
J: TRBJ1-2; V: TRBV7-2; size: few; D: -; CDR3: CASSFFRDSMGYTF; DNA: TGTGCCAGCAGCTTCTTCCGGGATTCTATGGGCTACACCTTC
J: TRBJ2-1; V: TRBV2; size: -; D: -; CDR3: CASSELPPGSWSSYNEQFF; DNA: TGTGCCAGCAGCGAACTCCCTCCCGGGTCCTGGAGCTCCTACAATGAGCAGTTCTTC
J: TRBJ1-2; V: TRBV7-2; size: -; D: TRBD1; CDR3: CASSSTGLENYGYTF; DNA: TGTGCCAGCAGCTCGACAGGGTTAGAAAACTATGGCTACACCTTC
J: TRBJ2-1; V: TRBV6-1; size: -; D: -; CDR3: CASTLKRAEDNEQFF; DNA: TGTGCCAGCACCCTAAAGAGGGCCGAGGACAATGAGCAGTTCTTC
J: TRBJ2-3; V: TRBV7-2; size: -; D: -; CDR3: CASSLVAGDGNTQYF; DNA: TGTGCCAGCAGCTTAGTAGCAGGGGATGGGAATACGCAGTATTTT
J: TRBJ1-2; V: TRBV15; size: few; D: -; CDR3: CATSRAMVGYTF; DNA: TGTGCCACCAGCAGAGCTATGGTTGGCTACACCTTC
J: TRBJ2-3; V: TRBV29-1; size: -; D: -; CDR3: CSVDCLAGTDTQYF; DNA: TGCAGCGTTGATTGTTTAGCCGGCACAGATACGCAGTATTTT
J: TRBJ2-1; V: TRBV9; size: once; D: TRBD1; CDR3: CASSVRDRDNNEQFF; DNA: TGTGCCAGCAGCGTCCGGGACAGGGATAACAATGAGCAGTTCTTC
J: TRBJ2-1; V: TRBV2; size: -; D: TRBD2; CDR3: CASSAGGGLYNEQFF; DNA: TGTGCCAGCAGTGCGGGCGGGGGGCTCTACAATGAGCAGTTCTTC
J: TRBJ1-1; V: TRBV29-1; size: few; D: -; CDR3: CSVTQALNTEAFF; DNA: TGCAGCGTCACTCAAGCCTTGAACACTGAAGCTTTCTTT
J: TRBJ2-5; V: TRBV20-1; size: -; D: -; CDR3: CSAGQETQYF; DNA: TGCAGTGCCGGGCAAGAGACCCAGTACTTC
J: TRBJ2-3; V: TRBV6-6; size: -; D: -; CDR3: CASSHQQGYTQYF; DNA: TGTGCCAGCAGCCACCAACAGGGTTATACGCAGTATTTT
J: TRBJ2-7; V: TRBV6-6; size: -; D: -; CDR3: CASSYAGQDTNF; DNA: TGTGCCAGCAGTTACGCCGGCCAGGACACTAACTTC
J: TRBJ2-4; V: TRBV5-6; size: -; D: -; CDR3: CASSLAQGAMDIQYF; DNA: TGTGCCAGCAGCTTGGCGCAGGGTGCTATGGACATTCAGTACTTC
J: TRBJ1-1; V: TRBV13; size: -; D: TRBD1; CDR3: CASSSLGRNTGTGGTEAFF; DNA: TGTGCCAGCAGCTCTCTAGGGAGGAATACCGGGACAGGAGGGACTGAAGCTTTCTTT
J: TRBJ2-2; V: TRBV5-1; size: once; D: -; CDR3: CASGPLRNTGELFF; DNA: TGCGCCAGCGGGCCGCTGAGGAACACCGGGGAGCTGTTTTTT
J: TRBJ1-4; V: TRBV30; size: -; D: TRBD1; CDR3: CAGQQGVSEKLFF; DNA: TGTGCCGGGCAACAGGGGGTCTCTGAAAAACTGTTTTTT
J: TRBJ2-7; V: TRBV18; size: -; D: TRBD2; CDR3: CASSPGGKDNEQYF; DNA: TGTGCCAGCTCACCCGGGGGGAAGGACAACGAGCAGTACTTC
J: TRBJ2-3; V: TRBV20-1; size: -; D: -; CDR3: CSASHRNTQYF; DNA: TGCAGTGCTTCACACAGAAATACGCAGTATTTT
J: TRBJ2-2; V: TRBV11-3; size: -; D: TRBD1; CDR3: CASSFDRGRGELFF; DNA: TGTGCCAGCAGCTTCGACAGGGGTAGAGGGGAGCTGTTTTTT
J: TRBJ2-1; V: TRBV5-1; size: -; D: TRBD2; CDR3: CASSLWGGLAGMSSYNEQFF; DNA: TGCGCCAGCAGCTTGTGGGGGGGACTAGCGGGGATGAGCTCCTACAATGAGCAGTTCTTC
J: TRBJ2-7; V: TRBV7-6; size: -; D: -; CDR3: CASSLGWRREQYF; DNA: TGTGCCAGCAGCTTAGGTTGGCGGCGCGAGCAGTACTTC
J: TRBJ2-7; V: TRBV25-1; size: once; D: TRBD1; CDR3: CASSARDRGYEQYF; DNA: TGTGCCAGCAGTGCCCGGGACAGGGGTTACGAGCAGTACTTC
J: TRBJ1-1; V: TRBV18; size: -; D: TRBD1; CDR3: CASSLFPGQGEFVAFF; DNA: TGTGCCAGCTCGCTTTTTCCGGGACAGGGGGAGTTCGTAGCTTTCTTT
J: TRBJ1-1; V: TRBV27; size: -; D: -; CDR3: CASSLFRDSAEAFF; DNA: TGTGCCAGCAGTTTATTCAGGGACTCCGCTGAAGCTTTCTTT
J: TRBJ2-1; V: TRBV2; size: -; D: -; CDR3: CASSAPPDFGKRAYNEQFF; DNA: TGTGCCAGCAGTGCTCCACCAGATTTTGGGAAGCGGGCGTACAATGAGCAGTTCTTC
J: TRBJ1-1; V: TRBV2; size: -; D: -; CDR3: CASSGELEAFF; DNA: TGTGCCAGCAGTGGGGAGCTTGAAGCTTTCTTT
J: TRBJ1-2; V: TRBV7-9; size: -; D: -; CDR3: CASSTGGAGDGYTF; DNA: TGTGCCAGCAGCACTGGGGGCGCGGGAGATGGCTACACCTTC
J: TRBJ1-2; V: TRBV27; size: -; D: -; CDR3: CASSPFPGWNYGYTF; DNA: TGTGCCAGCAGTCCCTTTCCGGGTTGGAACTATGGCTACACCTTC
J: TRBJ1-4; V: TRBV18; size: -; D: -; CDR3: CASSPLPQSFGTNEKLFF; DNA: TGTGCCAGCTCACCTCTCCCCCAATCCTTCGGGACTAATGAAAAACTGTTTTTT
J: TRBJ1-4; V: TRBV5-4; size: -; D: -; CDR3: CASSRSGRASEKLFF; DNA: TGTGCCAGCAGCAGATCAGGGAGGGCAAGTGAAAAACTGTTTTTT
J: TRBJ1-2; V: TRBV10-3; size: -; D: TRBD1; CDR3: CAIRTGGLGYTF; DNA: TGTGCCATCAGAACAGGGGGCTTGGGCTACACCTTC
J: TRBJ2-4; V: TRBV6-6; size: once; D: TRBD1; CDR3: CASSYSRGGRHIQYF; DNA: TGTGCCAGCAGTTACTCGAGAGGGGGCCGGCACATTCAGTACTTC
J: TRBJ1-2; V: TRBV4-1; size: -; D: TRBD1; CDR3: CASSRPGQVSNYGYTF; DNA: TGCGCCAGCAGCCGTCCGGGACAGGTCTCGAACTATGGCTACACCTTC
J: TRBJ1-2; V: TRBV5-4; size: -; D: TRBD1; CDR3: CASRPQGQEGYTF; DNA: TGTGCCAGCAGGCCACAGGGGCAGGAGGGCTACACCTTC
J: TRBJ2-5; V: TRBV7-2; size: -; D: -; CDR3: CASSLGSASETQYF; DNA: TGTGCCAGCAGCTTAGGAAGCGCTTCTGAGACCCAGTACTTC
J: TRBJ2-5; V: TRBV11-2; size: once; D: -; CDR3: CASSFTGETQYF; DNA: TGTGCCAGCAGCTTTACAGGGGAGACCCAGTACTTC